This is a list of T cell receptor beta chains from one sample in a study of technical replicates of blood from a few donors. Here immunoSEQ multiplex PCR was the method, and the copy in TCRdb shows in-frame clones only, minus some. Of more than 65,000 clones detected, around four fifths appear once; the ten largest clones hold around 3.9%. Material for sequencing was PBMCs. These receptors were collected from a human donor in good health. Some clones in this sample may be carry-over from other donors' samples. The CDR3 runs from the conserved cysteine through the conserved F or W. Fields, in order: clone size, V gene, D gene, J gene, CDR3 protein, CDR3 DNA. A D gene is named only where the DNA matches it firmly. Only some rows state a clone size, as once, few, many or a class for expanded clones.

>-|TRBV5-1|-|TRBJ2-2
CASSRTTTRDTGELFF
TGCGCCAGCAGCCGCACTACTACCAGGGATACCGGGGAGCTGTTTTTT
>-|TRBV7-9|TRBD2|TRBJ2-7
CASSLAAGGRTGYEQYF
TGTGCCAGCAGCTTAGCAGCGGGAGGGCGAACAGGGTACGAGCAGTACTTC
>few|TRBV6-5|TRBD1|TRBJ2-5
CASKPGQGARETQYF
TGTGCCAGCAAACCTGGACAGGGGGCGCGGGAGACCCAGTACTTC
>-|TRBV30|-|TRBJ1-5
CAWSVRRNQPQHF
TGTGCCTGGAGTGTACGCAGAAATCAGCCCCAGCATTTT
>-|TRBV10-3|-|TRBJ2-1
CAITPRESEEQFF
TGTGCCATCACTCCCCGAGAGTCTGAGGAGCAGTTCTTC
>-|TRBV5-5|-|TRBJ2-3
CASSRDFFTDTQYF
TGTGCCAGCAGCCGGGACTTCTTCACAGATACGCAGTATTTT
>-|TRBV27|-|TRBJ1-1
CASGRGGATEAFF
TGTGCCAGCGGTCGGGGGGGGGCGACTGAAGCTTTCTTT
>-|TRBV7-2|-|TRBJ2-1
CASSLNRGGMNEQFF
TGTGCCAGCAGCTTAAACAGGGGGGGGATGAATGAGCAGTTCTTC
>few|TRBV4-3|TRBD2|TRBJ2-5
CASSLRTSGRQTQYF
TGCGCCAGCAGCCTCAGGACTAGCGGGAGGCAGACCCAGTACTTC
>-|TRBV13|-|TRBJ1-1
CASSLGQNTEAFF
TGTGCCAGCAGCTTAGGACAGAACACTGAAGCTTTCTTT
>few|TRBV2|TRBD1|TRBJ1-5
CASSEAGRGFDQPQHF
TGTGCCAGCAGTGAAGCGGGCAGGGGGTTTGATCAGCCCCAGCATTTT
>-|TRBV5-1|-|TRBJ2-3
CASSLVPPTDTQYF
TGCGCCAGCAGCTTGGTCCCCCCAACAGATACGCAGTATTTT
>-|TRBV7-6|-|TRBJ1-5
CASSSEIHRVGDQPQHF
TGTGCCAGCAGCTCCGAGATCCACAGGGTAGGGGATCAGCCCCAGCATTTT
>-|TRBV29-1|TRBD1|TRBJ2-7
CSLWDRSSYEQYF
TGCAGCCTTTGGGACAGGAGCTCCTACGAGCAGTACTTC
>-|TRBV6-6|TRBD1|TRBJ2-7
CASSYSGQGFDEQYF
TGTGCCAGCAGTTACTCTGGACAGGGGTTCGACGAGCAGTACTTC
>-|TRBV19|-|TRBJ2-5
CASSIARAQETQYF
TGTGCCAGTAGTATCGCGAGGGCTCAAGAGACCCAGTACTTC
>-|TRBV29-1|-|TRBJ2-5
CSVSVGQGGGTQYF
TGCAGCGTATCTGTGGGCCAGGGGGGCGGGACCCAGTACTTC